Presented here are 12 T cell receptor beta chains from one specimen sequenced in a study of cytomegalovirus exposure and HLA in healthy donors. In the PCR, 60 Vbeta and 13 Jbeta primers were used. Sequencing used immunoSEQ multiplex PCR; TCRdb keeps in-frame clones, though not all of them. The table gives 140,000 to 150,000 clones; the top ten clones make up around 1.5% of it. The sample taken for sequencing was PBMCs. Receptors were obtained from a woman aged 45 to 65 in good health and CMV-seronegative.

V gene TRBV7-2 combines with J gene TRBJ2-5, with 9 bases matching TRBD1. The CDR3 runs to 14 residues. With 5 bases clipped from V and 5 bases from J, the junction kept 6 bases outside the gene matches. Germline CDR1 is SGHTA and CDR2 is FQGNSA. The CDR3: CASSARTGAETQYF. In DNA, the CDR3 is TGTGCCAGCAGCGCGAGGACAGGGGCGGAGACCCAGTACTTC. The full variable domain, its missing parts supplied by reference TRBV7-2 and TRBJ2-5, is GAGVSQSPSNKVTEKGKDVELRCDPISGHTALYWYRQSLGQGLEFLIYFQGNSAPDKSGLPSDRFSAERTGGSVSTLTIQRTQQEDSAVYLCASSARTGAETQYFGPGTRLLVL.

The V gene is TRBV30, the J gene TRBJ1-2; TRBD1 matches at 7 bases. Looked up from germline, CDR1 is GTSNPN and CDR2 is SVGIG (reference sequence). The CDR3 is 13 residues long. V dropped 2 bases and J dropped 4; count of bases not matched to a gene: 4. The CDR3 coding sequence is TGTGCCTGGAGTACAGGGGTGGGCTATGGCTACACCTTC. Its translation is CAWSTGVGYGYTF.

The V and J genes are TRBV2 and TRBJ2-4; D is unclear. Per the germline V gene, CDR1 is SNHLY and CDR2 is FYNNEI. V was cut by 10 bases and J by 0 bases, with 7 bases left in between. The CDR3 covers 12 residues. CDR3 DNA: TGTGCCACCTTAATAGCCAAAAACATTCAGTACTTC. Translation: CATLIAKNIQYF.

This rearrangement joins TRBV2 to TRBJ1-2; 7 bases map to TRBD1. The CDR3 runs 13 residues. The V gene's germline CDR1 is SNHLY and CDR2 FYNNEI. J lost 2 bases, V lost 6 bases, and 3 bases had no gene match. The DNA of the CDR3 is TGTGCCAGCAGGGGACAGACCAACTATGGCTACACCTTC. Amino acids: CASRGQTNYGYTF.

The chain has TRBV2 and TRBJ2-7; a possible D gene is TRBD2 (5 bases). V lost 11 bases and J 4 bases, leaving 9 bases between the germline ends. CDR1 is SNHLY and CDR2 is FYNNEI in the germline V gene. CDR3 length: 10 residues. This chain's CDR3 is CASEGYEQYF. CDR3 nucleotide sequence: TGTGCCTCTGAGGGTTACGAGCAGTACTTC.

This rearrangement joins TRBV19 to TRBJ1-5, with a tentative D call TRBD1 (5 bases). This CDR3 comprises 18 residues. Germline V gives CDR1 LNHDA, CDR2 SQIVND (reference sequence). Trimming took off 4 bases at V and 0 bases at J, with 19 bases between the two ends. In DNA form, the CDR3 reads TGTGCCAGTAGTACCCCATTTCGACAGATTTATAGCAATCAGCCCCAGCATTTT. As protein: CASSTPFRQIYSNQPQHF.

The genes are TRBV6-1 and TRBJ2-7; 8 bases fit TRBD2. This CDR3 is 12 amino acids long. Looked up from germline, CDR1 is MNHNS and CDR2 is SASEGT. Trimming took 7 bases from V and 3 from J; bases not matched to a gene: 2. The CDR3 reads CASNSGSYEQYF. DNA of the CDR3: TGTGCCAGCAACAGCGGGAGCTACGAGCAGTACTTC.

V usage is TRBV28 and J usage is TRBJ2-3, with D perhaps matching TRBD2 (7 bases). Germline CDR1 reads MDHEN; CDR2 reads SYDVKM. CDR3 length equals 16 residues. Trimming left V 9 bases short and J 2 bases short, with 21 bases between. The DNA of the CDR3 is TGTGCCAGTAGGACCGAGGGGGGGCTTTACACAGATACGCAGTATTTT. Translating gives CASRTEGGLYTDTQYF. Drawing the rest from reference TRBV28 and TRBJ2-3, the complete variable domain is DVKVTQSSRYLVKRTGEKVFLECVQDMDHENMFWYRQDPGLGLRLIYFSYDVKMKEKGDIPEGYSVSREKKERFSLILESASTNQTSMYLCASRTEGGLYTDTQYFGPGTRLTVL.

This chain links TRBV7-2 with TRBJ2-7, with 7 positions matching TRBD2. This CDR3 spans 17 amino acids. V lost 2 bases and J lost 2; bases outside the gene matches: 12. The germline CDR1 and CDR2 sequences are SGHTA and FQGNSA. The CDR3 loop reads CASSLLHNWGGAYEQYF. The CDR3 bases are TGTGCCAGCAGCTTACTTCATAATTGGGGGGGAGCCTACGAGCAGTACTTC.

The chain recombines TRBV5-1 with TRBJ2-2, with D unresolved. V lost 0 bases, J lost 1 base, and 4 bases lay in between. There are 14 residues in the CDR3. Germline V gene data show CDR1 as SGHRS and CDR2 as YFSETQ. CDR3 sequence reads: CASSLDGNTGELFF. The CDR3 nucleotides are TGCGCCAGCAGCTTGGACGGGAACACCGGGGAGCTGTTTTTT.

The chain recombines TRBV4-1 with TRBJ2-7; 12 bases are a match to TRBD1. The V segment lost 2 bases and the J segment 5 bases; nucleotides outside the gene matches: 7. This CDR3 is built from 16 residues. From germline, CDR1 is MGHRA and CDR2 YSYEKL. The CDR3 is CASSQYQGTGGDEQYF. The CDR3 coding sequence is TGCGCCAGCAGCCAATACCAAGGGACAGGGGGCGACGAGCAGTACTTC.

This chain uses TRBV19 with TRBJ1-1; D uncertain. The length of the CDR3 is 13 residues. With 4 bases removed from V and 1 base from J, the gap between germline ends came to 7 bases. Per the germline V gene, CDR1 is LNHDA and CDR2 is SQIVND (reference sequence). CDR3 sequence reads: CASSTRQNTEAFF. The CDR3 coding sequence is TGTGCCAGTAGTACCAGACAGAACACTGAAGCTTTCTTT. The variable domain in full, completed from reference TRBV19 and TRBJ1-1, reads DGGITQSPKYLFRKEGQNVTLSCEQNLNHDAMYWYRQDPGQGLRLIYYSQIVNDFQKGDIAEGYSVSREKKESFPLTVTSAQKNPTAFYLCASSTRQNTEAFFGQGTRLTVV.